Listed here are 10 T cell receptor beta chains from one sample, sequenced in a study of blood T cell repertoires in COVID-19 (dated by TCRdb to the early 2020s). The method behind the library was the immunoSEQ multiplex PCR assay. Sourced from immuneACCESS, this table was stored by TCRdb with only in-frame sequences that have V and J called. A share of the clones is absent; for the studies checked, an unresolved V gene accounts for under half, and the remainder has no known explanation. Present in this sample are 410,000 or so clones, 70% to 90% of which were seen just once. Together, the top ten hold less than 2% of the sample. Sequencing was done on a sample of peripheral blood. The source is a woman in her thirties or forties with COVID-19, enrolled during active disease.

This sequence joins TRBV5-1 and TRBJ2-5; D is uncertain. Germline V CDR1 and CDR2: SGHRS, YFSETQ. The CDR3 totals 13 residues. Trimming took off 4 bases at V and 2 bases at J, with 9 bases between the two ends. CDR3 nucleotides: TGCGCCAGCAGCCGAATGCTACAAGAGACCCAGTACTTC. It encodes CASSRMLQETQYF.

The V and J genes are TRBV15 and TRBJ1-5, with 7 bases lining up with TRBD1. The CDR3 is 17 amino acids. CDR1 LNHNV and CDR2 YYDKDF come from the germline V gene (reference sequence). V was pared by 2 bases and J by 5 bases, with 12 bases of the junction left unmatched. The CDR3 here is CATSRNLRGQSYQPQHF. As DNA, the CDR3 is TGTGCCACCAGCAGAAATCTCAGGGGACAGTCTTATCAGCCCCAGCATTTT.

The chain has TRBV9 and TRBJ1-6; no definite D call. The V gene lost 3 bases and the J gene lost 5 bases, with 9 bases spanning the gap. CDR1 and CDR2 (germline): SGDLS, YYNGEE. This CDR3 region has 14 residues. DNA for the CDR3: TGTGCCAGCAGCGCCCGGGTTAATAATTCACCCCTCCACTTT. Encoded protein: CASSARVNNSPLHF.

The chain links TRBV10-3 to TRBJ2-7; 8 bases are a match to TRBD2. The germline gives CDR1 ENHRY, CDR2 SYGVKD. Trimming at V came to 3 bases and at J to 3 bases, leaving 1 base not matched to a gene. This CDR3 is 13 amino acids long. For the CDR3, the DNA is TGTGCCATCAGTGAACGGGGGGGCTACGAGCAGTACTTC. It translates to CAISERGGYEQYF.

The chain combines TRBV30 with TRBJ1-6, with D maybe TRBD1 (5 bases). CDR1 is GTSNPN and CDR2 is SVGIG in the germline V gene (reference sequence). The V and J ends lost 0 bases and 9 bases respectively, with 18 bases between them. There are 16 residues in the CDR3. CDR3 in amino acids: CAWSVPPGSIGSPLHF. In nucleotides, the CDR3 is TGTGCCTGGAGTGTACCTCCAGGGTCGATTGGTTCACCCCTCCACTTT.

The V and J genes are TRBV24-1 and TRBJ2-1, with 9 bases lining up with TRBD1. The J segment lost 4 bases and the V segment lost 3 bases, leaving 12 bases of the junction unmatched. From germline, CDR1 is KGHDR and CDR2 SFDVKD. The CDR3 is 18 residues long. CDR3 residues: CATSDRPRGQGIYNEQFF. DNA of the CDR3: TGTGCCACCAGTGATAGGCCGCGAGGACAGGGGATTTACAATGAGCAGTTCTTC.

This rearrangement joins TRBV4-2 to TRBJ2-3; no clear D. Germline CDR1 LGHNA, CDR2 YNFKEQ. V lost 0 bases, J lost 3 bases, and 7 bases lay in between. The CDR3 totals 14 residues. CDR3 sequence (DNA): TGTGCCAGCAGCCAAGATCTACTGACAGATACGCAGTATTTT. As protein: CASSQDLLTDTQYF.

The chain combines TRBV9 with TRBJ2-7; 7 positions match TRBD1. The CDR3 is 14 amino acids. The trim removed 0 bases at V and 5 bases at J, leaving 5 bases unmatched. Germline assignment: CDR1 SGDLS and CDR2 YYNGEE. The chain's CDR3 is CASSVGQGGNEQYF. The CDR3 bases are TGTGCCAGCAGCGTAGGACAGGGTGGAAACGAGCAGTACTTC.

The chain has TRBV9 and TRBJ2-7, with D unclear. V lost 2 bases and J lost 2, with 11 bases in between. Germline V gene lookup returns CDR1 SGDLS and CDR2 YYNGEE. The CDR3 has 14 residues. CDR3 protein: CASSVEDQTYEQYF. The CDR3 nucleotides are TGTGCCAGCAGCGTCGAAGATCAGACCTACGAGCAGTACTTC.

The chain couples TRBV18 to TRBJ1-2, with 7 bases lining up with TRBD1. V was pared by 3 bases and J by 4 bases, with 8 bases of the junction left unmatched. There are 15 residues in the CDR3. CDR1 is KGHSH and CDR2 is LQKENI in the germline V gene. In nucleotides, the CDR3 is TGTGCCAGCTCACCTATACGGGACAGTTTCTATGGCTACACCTTC. Protein sequence: CASSPIRDSFYGYTF.